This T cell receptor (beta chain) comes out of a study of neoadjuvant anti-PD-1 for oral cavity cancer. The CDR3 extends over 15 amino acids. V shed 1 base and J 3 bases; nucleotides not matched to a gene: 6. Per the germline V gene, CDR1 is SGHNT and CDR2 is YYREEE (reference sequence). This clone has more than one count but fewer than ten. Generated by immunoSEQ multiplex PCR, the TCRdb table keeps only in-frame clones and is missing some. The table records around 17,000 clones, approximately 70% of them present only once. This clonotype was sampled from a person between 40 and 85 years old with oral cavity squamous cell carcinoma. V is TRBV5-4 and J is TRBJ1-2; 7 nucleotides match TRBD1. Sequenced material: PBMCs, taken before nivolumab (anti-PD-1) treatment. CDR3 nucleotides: TGTGCCAGCAGCTTGATTACAGGGGAAGACTATGGCTACACCTTC. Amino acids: CASSLITGEDYGYTF.